This TCR beta chain was recorded in a study of CD8+ T cells in alopecia areata. Reverse transcribed after extraction, RNA yielded cDNA as the sequencing template. Sequencing used immunoSEQ multiplex PCR; TCRdb keeps in-frame clones, though not all of them. The sample lists roughly 120,000 clones; around two fifths were seen once. Alopecia areata patients had lesional scalp punch biopsies and peripheral blood taken from them. The sequence was collected from a human donor with alopecia areata. The sample comprised CD4+ T cells sorted from blood.

CDR3 bases: TGCGCCAGCAGCCAAGATCTCACAACAGGGGACTATGGCTACACCTTC. Its protein product is CASSQDLTTGDYGYTF. The chain recombines TRBV4-3 with TRBJ1-2, with 7 bases fitting TRBD1. Trimming removed 0 bases from V and 3 bases from J; junction bases left unmatched: 7. CDR3 size: 16 residues. The V gene's germline CDR1 is LGHNA and CDR2 YSLEER.